This T cell receptor (beta chain) stems from a study of radiotherapy plus CTLA-4 blockade in lung cancer. Study-level background: Across the patients, objective responses occurred in approximately 20%, and disease control in roughly 30%. The study's findings and limits: The study found tumor-derived TCR clones expanded in blood after radiotherapy plus ipilimumab.

Alongside CTLA-4 blockade with ipilimumab, patients with chemo-refractory metastatic non-small-cell lung cancer received focal radiation. Profiled with immunoSEQ multiplex PCR; TCRdb holds only in-frame clones, not every one. The table includes about 120,000 clones, approximately 90% detected once. CDR3 length: 14 amino acids. Looked up from germline, CDR1 is MNHEY and CDR2 is SVGAGI. The ends were cut back, 7 bases at V and 3 bases at J, with 15 bases in the middle. With regard to this clone: Its target is unknown.

The chain has TRBV6-5 and TRBJ1-2; possibly TRBD1 for D (5 bases). The sequencing used peripheral blood, collected from a patient treated with radiotherapy plus ipilimumab. The clonotype comes from a human donor with non-small cell lung cancer that progressed on radiotherapy plus ipilimumab. CDR3 region: CASTSGGGDYGYTF. Written as DNA, the CDR3 is TGTGCCAGCACCTCCGGGGGAGGGGACTATGGCTACACCTTC.